Each of the 5 T cell receptor beta chains below was sequenced from the same sample in a study of CD8 T cells in Susac syndrome. Roughly 0.45 to 1 ug RNA was reverse transcribed with random hexamers. TCRdb re-called the immunoSEQ multiplex PCR reads through MiXCR, storing one row per CDR3 protein. In the table there are 150,000 to 200,000 distinct CDR3 sequences, approximately 92% of which are singletons. The specimen was CD4+ T cells from PBMCs. The receptors here all came from a human donor in good health.

This chain uses TRBV14 with TRBJ2-1; D may be TRBD2 (6 bases). This CDR3 has 16 amino acids. V was trimmed by 1 base and J by 10 bases, leaving 20 bases between them. In germline, CDR1 is SGHDN, CDR2 FVKESK. Here the CDR3 DNA reads TGTGCCAGCAGCCAAGGGTTTGGGCTAGCGCATCGCGAGCAGTTCTTC. This encodes CASSQGFGLAHREQFF.

V is TRBV6-6 and J is TRBJ1-5; 7 bases line up with TRBD1. The CDR3 is 16 residues long. The germline V gene has CDR1 MNHNY and CDR2 SVGAGI (reference sequence). V lost 5 bases, J lost 3 bases, and 10 bases stayed unmatched. CDR3 region: CASSPRQGSINQPQHF. The CDR3 DNA reads as TGTGCCAGCAGTCCCCGACAGGGAAGTATCAATCAGCCCCAGCATTTT.

The CDR3 DNA reads as TGCGCCAGCAGCTTAGGGGTTACCACCTATGGCTACACCTTC. Its translation is CASSLGVTTYGYTF. The V and J genes are TRBV5-1 and TRBJ1-2; tentatively, D is TRBD1 (5 bases). V lost 2 bases to trimming and J lost 4 bases, with 12 bases between them. Germline loops: CDR1 SGHRS, CDR2 YFSETQ. The CDR3 has 14 amino acids.

The CDR3 DNA sequence: TGTGCCAGCAGCCCATTGGGACTAGCGGCGCTAACTACGCAGTATTTT. Its translation: CASSPLGLAALTTQYF. The chain has TRBV5-4 and TRBJ2-3, with 11 bases that match TRBD2. The CDR3 runs to 16 residues. The V gene's germline CDR1 is SGHNT and CDR2 YYREEE (reference sequence). With 4 bases clipped from V and 8 bases from J, the junction kept 12 bases outside the gene matches.

The V call is TRBV19, the J call TRBJ2-4; D is ambiguous. CDR1 and CDR2 from the germline V gene are LNHDA and SQIVND (reference sequence). The CDR3 is 13 residues long. V shed 3 bases and J shed 9 bases, with 12 bases lying between them. The CDR3 reads CASSIDDTGIQYF. CDR3 bases: TGTGCCAGTAGTATTGACGATACGGGCATTCAGTACTTC.